The sample holds one count of the clone carrying this TCR beta chain. Its ends do not fully match the called genes, so a read error is possible. From germline, CDR1 is GTSNPN and CDR2 SVGIG (reference sequence). This CDR3 has 14 amino acids. This entry belongs to a study of T cell changes during pregnancy in multiple sclerosis. Measured with immunoSEQ multiplex PCR; TCRdb has only the in-frame clones, and not every one. There are 60,000 to 85,000 clones in the sample; about 92% occur only once, and roughly 1.3% lies in the top ten. The sequences come from peripheral blood, collected in the second trimester of pregnancy. The rearrangement links TRBV30 to TRBJ1-2; no clear D. This TCR was recovered from a female donor in good health, enrolled as a control in a pregnancy study. The CDR3 here is CAWNSIPLNYGYAF. In DNA, the CDR3 is TGTGCCTGGAACTCGATTCCTCTTAACTATGGCTACGCCTTC.